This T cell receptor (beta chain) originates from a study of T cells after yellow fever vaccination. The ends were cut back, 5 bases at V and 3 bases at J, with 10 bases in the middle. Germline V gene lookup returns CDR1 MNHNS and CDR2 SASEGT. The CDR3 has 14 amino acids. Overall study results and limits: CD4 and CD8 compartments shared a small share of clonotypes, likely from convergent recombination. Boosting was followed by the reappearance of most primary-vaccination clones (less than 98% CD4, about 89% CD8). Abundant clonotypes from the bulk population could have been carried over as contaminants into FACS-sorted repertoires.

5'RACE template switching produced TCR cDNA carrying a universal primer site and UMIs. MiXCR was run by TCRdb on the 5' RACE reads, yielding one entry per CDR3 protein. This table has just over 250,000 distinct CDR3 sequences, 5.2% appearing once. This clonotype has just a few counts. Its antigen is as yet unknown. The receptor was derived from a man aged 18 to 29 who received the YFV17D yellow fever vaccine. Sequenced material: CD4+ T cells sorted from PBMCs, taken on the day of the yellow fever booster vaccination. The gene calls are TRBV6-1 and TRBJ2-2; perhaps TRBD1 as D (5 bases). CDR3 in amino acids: CASSWQGYTGELFF. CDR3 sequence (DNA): TGTGCCAGCAGTTGGCAGGGCTACACCGGGGAGCTGTTTTTT.